This paragraph reports one T cell receptor (beta chain). Its antigen is not identified. Alpha and beta constant-region primers primed reverse transcription of 400 to 650 ng RNA. Each of the alpha and beta chains got its own library through chain-specific third strand synthesis with indices. TCRdb recomputed calls from the 5' RACE reads with MiXCR, one row per CDR3 protein. The sample lists 10,000 to 15,000 distinct CDR3 sequences, around a tenth seen once, with 23% in the top ten. Germline-derived CDR1 and CDR2 are DFQATT and SNEGSKA (reference sequence). The CDR3 runs to 11 residues. The data were taken from a study of HIV-infected patients and healthy controls. Overall study findings and caveats: HIV+ repertoires were severely depleted of MAIT alpha-chain CDR3s, unlike healthy controls.

The repertoire came from unfractionated whole blood and reflected all unsorted peripheral T cells. This receptor was identified in an adult with HIV infection. The donor label of this sample is uncertain. The sequenced sample was blood, obtained before antiretroviral therapy. The chain uses TRBV20-1 and TRBJ2-4; D not certain. The chain's CDR3 is CSVLAKNIQYF. CDR3 sequence (DNA): TGCAGCGTTCTGGCCAAAAACATTCAGTACTTC.